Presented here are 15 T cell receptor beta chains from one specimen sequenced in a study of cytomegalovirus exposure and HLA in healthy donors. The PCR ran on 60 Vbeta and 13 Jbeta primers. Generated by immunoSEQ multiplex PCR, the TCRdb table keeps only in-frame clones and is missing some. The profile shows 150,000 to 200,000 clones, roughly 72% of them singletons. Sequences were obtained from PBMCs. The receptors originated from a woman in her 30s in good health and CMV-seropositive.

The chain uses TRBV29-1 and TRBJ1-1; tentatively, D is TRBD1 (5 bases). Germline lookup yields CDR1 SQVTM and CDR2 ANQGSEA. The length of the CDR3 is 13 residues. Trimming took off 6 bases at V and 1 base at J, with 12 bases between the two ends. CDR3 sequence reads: CSVPLGRNTEAFF. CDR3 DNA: TGCAGCGTCCCCTTGGGGCGGAACACTGAAGCTTTCTTT.

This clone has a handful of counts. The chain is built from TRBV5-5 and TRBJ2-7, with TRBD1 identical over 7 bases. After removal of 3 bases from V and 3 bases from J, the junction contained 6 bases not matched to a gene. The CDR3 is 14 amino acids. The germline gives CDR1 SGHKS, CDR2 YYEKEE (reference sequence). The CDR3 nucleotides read TGTGCCAGCAGCTCGACAGGGATCTACTACGAGCAGTACTTC. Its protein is CASSSTGIYYEQYF.

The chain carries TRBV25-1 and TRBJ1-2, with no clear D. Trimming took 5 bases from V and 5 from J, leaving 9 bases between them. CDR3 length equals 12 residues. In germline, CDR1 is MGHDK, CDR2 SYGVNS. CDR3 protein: CASSTVPYGYTF. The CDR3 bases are TGTGCCAGCAGTACGGTTCCTTATGGCTACACCTTC.

CDR3 DNA: TGTGCCAGCAACCCTTTGACAGGTCTCTCCTACGAGCAGTACTTC. This encodes CASNPLTGLSYEQYF. The chain has TRBV28 and TRBJ2-7; TRBD1 might be the D (6 bases). V dropped 7 bases and J dropped 0 bases, with 16 bases sitting between them. The CDR3 spans 15 residues. From germline, CDR1 is MDHEN and CDR2 SYDVKM.

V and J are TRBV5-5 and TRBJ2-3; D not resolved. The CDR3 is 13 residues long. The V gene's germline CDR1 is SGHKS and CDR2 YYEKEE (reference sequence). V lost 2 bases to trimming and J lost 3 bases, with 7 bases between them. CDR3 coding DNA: TGTGCCAGCAGCTTTTCCTATACAGATACGCAGTATTTT. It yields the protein CASSFSYTDTQYF. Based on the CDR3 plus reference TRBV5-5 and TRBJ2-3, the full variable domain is DAGVTQSPTHLIKTRGQQVTLRCSPISGHKSVSWYQQVLGQGPQFIFQYYEKEERGRGNFPDRFSARQFPNYSSELNVNALLLGDSALYLCASSFSYTDTQYFGPGTRLTVL.

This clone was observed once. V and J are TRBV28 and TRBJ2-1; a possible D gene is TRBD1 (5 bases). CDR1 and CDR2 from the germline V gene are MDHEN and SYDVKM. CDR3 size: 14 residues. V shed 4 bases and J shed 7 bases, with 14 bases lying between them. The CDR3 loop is CASSYSGKRNEQFF. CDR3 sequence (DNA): TGTGCCAGCAGTTACTCAGGGAAGAGGAATGAGCAGTTCTTC.

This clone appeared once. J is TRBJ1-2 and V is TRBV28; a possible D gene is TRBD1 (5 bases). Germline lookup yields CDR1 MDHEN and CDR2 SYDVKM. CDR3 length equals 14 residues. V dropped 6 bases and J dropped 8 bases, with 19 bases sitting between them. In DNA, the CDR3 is TGTGCCAGCAGCGCGCTGGGAGGGGCGGAAGGCTACACCTTC. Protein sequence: CASSALGGAEGYTF.

CDR3: CASSLYTPVPYEQYF. For the CDR3, the DNA is TGTGCCAGCAGTTTATATACACCAGTCCCCTACGAGCAGTACTTC. This rearrangement joins TRBV28 to TRBJ2-7; D remains unclear. The V end lost 1 base, the J end lost 2 bases, and 12 bases lay between the germline ends. This CDR3 comprises 15 residues. Germline V gives CDR1 MDHEN, CDR2 SYDVKM.

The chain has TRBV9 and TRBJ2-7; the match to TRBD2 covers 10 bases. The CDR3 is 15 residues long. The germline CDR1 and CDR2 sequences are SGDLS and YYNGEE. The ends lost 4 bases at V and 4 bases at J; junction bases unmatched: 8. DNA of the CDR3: TGTGCCAGCAGCCCTAGCGGGAGTTCTAATTACGAGCAGTACTTC. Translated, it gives CASSPSGSSNYEQYF.

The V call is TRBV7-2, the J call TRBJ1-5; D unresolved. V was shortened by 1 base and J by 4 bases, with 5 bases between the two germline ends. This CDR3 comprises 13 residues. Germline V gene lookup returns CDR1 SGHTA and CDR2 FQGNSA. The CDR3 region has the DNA TGTGCCAGCAGCTTAGGGAGAAATCAGCCCCAGCATTTT. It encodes CASSLGRNQPQHF.

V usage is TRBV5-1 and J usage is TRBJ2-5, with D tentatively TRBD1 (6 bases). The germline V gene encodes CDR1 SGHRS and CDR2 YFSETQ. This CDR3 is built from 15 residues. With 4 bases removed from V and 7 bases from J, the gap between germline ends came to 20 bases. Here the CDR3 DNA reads TGCGCCAGCAGCCCATCGACAGCCAGGGGTGGGACCCAGTACTTC. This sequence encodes CASSPSTARGGTQYF.

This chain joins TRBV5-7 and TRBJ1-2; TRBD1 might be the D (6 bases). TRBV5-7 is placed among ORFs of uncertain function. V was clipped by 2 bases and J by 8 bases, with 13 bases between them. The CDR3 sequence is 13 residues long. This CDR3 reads CASSFSGGEGYTF. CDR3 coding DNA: TGTGCCAGCAGCTTTTCTGGGGGCGAAGGCTACACCTTC.

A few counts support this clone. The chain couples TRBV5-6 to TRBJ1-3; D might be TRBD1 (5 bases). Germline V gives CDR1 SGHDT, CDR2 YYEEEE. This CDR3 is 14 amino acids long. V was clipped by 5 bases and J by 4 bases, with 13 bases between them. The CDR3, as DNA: TGTGCCAGCAGAGTGGGACTTGGGGGAAACACCATATATTTT. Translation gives CASRVGLGGNTIYF.

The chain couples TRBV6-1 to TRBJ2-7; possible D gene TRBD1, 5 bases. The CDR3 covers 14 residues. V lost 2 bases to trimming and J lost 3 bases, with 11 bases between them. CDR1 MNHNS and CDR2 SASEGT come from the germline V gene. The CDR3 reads CASSERQGVYEQYF. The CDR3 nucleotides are TGTGCCAGCAGTGAACGTCAGGGTGTCTACGAGCAGTACTTC.

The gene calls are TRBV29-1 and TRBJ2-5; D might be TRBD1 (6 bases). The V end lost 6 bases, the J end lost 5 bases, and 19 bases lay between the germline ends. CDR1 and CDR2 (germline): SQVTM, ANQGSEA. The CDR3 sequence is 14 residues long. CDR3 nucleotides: TGCAGCGTGAGGCCGGACAGTCTGGAGGAGACCCAGTACTTC. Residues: CSVRPDSLEETQYF.